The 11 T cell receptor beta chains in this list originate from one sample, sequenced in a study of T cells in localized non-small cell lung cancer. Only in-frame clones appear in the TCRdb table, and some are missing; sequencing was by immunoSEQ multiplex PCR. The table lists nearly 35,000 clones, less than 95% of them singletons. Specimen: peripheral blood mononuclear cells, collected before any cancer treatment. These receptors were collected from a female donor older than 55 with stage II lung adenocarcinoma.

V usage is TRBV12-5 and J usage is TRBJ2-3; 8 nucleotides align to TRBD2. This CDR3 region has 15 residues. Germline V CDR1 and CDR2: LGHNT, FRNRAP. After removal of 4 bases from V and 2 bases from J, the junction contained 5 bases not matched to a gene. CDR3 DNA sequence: TGTGCTAGTGGTTCGGGACTAGGGGACACAGATACGCAGTATTTT. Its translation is CASGSGLGDTDTQYF.

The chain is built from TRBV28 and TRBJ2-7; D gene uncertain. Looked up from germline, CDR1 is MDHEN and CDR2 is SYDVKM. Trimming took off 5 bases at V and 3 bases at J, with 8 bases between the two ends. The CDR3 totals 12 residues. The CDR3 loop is CASSPPNYEQYF. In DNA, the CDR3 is TGTGCCAGCAGTCCCCCCAACTACGAGCAGTACTTC.

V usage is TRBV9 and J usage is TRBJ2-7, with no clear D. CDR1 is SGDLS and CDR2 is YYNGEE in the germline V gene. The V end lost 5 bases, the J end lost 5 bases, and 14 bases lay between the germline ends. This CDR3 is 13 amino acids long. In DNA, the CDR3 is TGTGCCAGCAGTTACGCACCGGTAGACGAGCAGTACTTC. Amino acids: CASSYAPVDEQYF.

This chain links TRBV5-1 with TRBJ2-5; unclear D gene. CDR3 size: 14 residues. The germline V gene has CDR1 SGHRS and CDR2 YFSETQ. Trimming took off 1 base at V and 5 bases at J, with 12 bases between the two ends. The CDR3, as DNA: TGCGCCAGCAGCTTGCAGCCGGGCACGGAGACCCAGTACTTC. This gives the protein CASSLQPGTETQYF.

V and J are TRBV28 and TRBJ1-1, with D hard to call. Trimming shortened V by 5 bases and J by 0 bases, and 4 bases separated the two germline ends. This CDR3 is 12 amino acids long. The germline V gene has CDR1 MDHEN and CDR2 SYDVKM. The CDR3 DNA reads TGTGCCAGCAGTACCCTGAACACTGAAGCTTTCTTT. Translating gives CASSTLNTEAFF.

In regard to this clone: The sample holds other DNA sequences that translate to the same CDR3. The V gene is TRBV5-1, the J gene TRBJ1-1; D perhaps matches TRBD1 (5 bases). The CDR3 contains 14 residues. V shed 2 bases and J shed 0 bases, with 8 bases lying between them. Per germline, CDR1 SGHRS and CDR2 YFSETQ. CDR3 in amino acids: CASSLQAMNTEAFF. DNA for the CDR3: TGCGCCAGCAGCTTACAGGCGATGAACACTGAAGCTTTCTTT.

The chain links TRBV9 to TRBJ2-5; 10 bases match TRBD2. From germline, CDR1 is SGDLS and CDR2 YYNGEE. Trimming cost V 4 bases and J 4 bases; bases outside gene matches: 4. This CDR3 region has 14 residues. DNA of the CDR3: TGTGCCAGCAGCCTTAGCGGGGGGCGAGAGACCCAGTACTTC. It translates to CASSLSGGRETQYF.

For the CDR3, the DNA is TGCGCCAGCAGCGTTATACAGGGGGTTGGTAGCACAGATACGCAGTATTTT. The encoded protein is CASSVIQGVGSTDTQYF. V usage is TRBV5-1 and J usage is TRBJ2-3, with 8 bases matching TRBD1. The germline V gene encodes CDR1 SGHRS and CDR2 YFSETQ. V lost 4 bases and J lost 0; bases outside the gene matches: 10. The CDR3 sequence is 17 residues long. Full variable domain (outside the CDR3, taken from reference TRBV5-1 and TRBJ2-3): KAGVTQTPRYLIKTRGQQVTLSCSPISGHRSVSWYQQTPGQGLQFLFEYFSETQRNKGNFPGRFSGRQFSNSRSEMNVSTLELGDSALYLCASSVIQGVGSTDTQYFGPGTRLTVL.

CDR3 bases: TGTGCCAGCAGCCCGCCGGCAATGACAGGGGGCATTGGCTACACCTTC. It encodes CASSPPAMTGGIGYTF. The chain combines TRBV7-8 with TRBJ1-2; 10 positions agree with TRBD1. Germline V gene sequence: CDR1 SGHVS, CDR2 FQNEAQ. The CDR3 is made up of 16 amino acids. After removal of 5 bases from V and 7 bases from J, the junction contained 13 bases not matched to a gene.

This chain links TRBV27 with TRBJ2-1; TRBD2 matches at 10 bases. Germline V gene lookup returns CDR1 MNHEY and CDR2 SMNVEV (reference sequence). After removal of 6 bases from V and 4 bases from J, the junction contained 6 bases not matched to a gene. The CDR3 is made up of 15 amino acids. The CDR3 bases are TGTGCCAGCAGCTGGACTAGCGGCAAGTACAATGAGCAGTTCTTC. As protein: CASSWTSGKYNEQFF.

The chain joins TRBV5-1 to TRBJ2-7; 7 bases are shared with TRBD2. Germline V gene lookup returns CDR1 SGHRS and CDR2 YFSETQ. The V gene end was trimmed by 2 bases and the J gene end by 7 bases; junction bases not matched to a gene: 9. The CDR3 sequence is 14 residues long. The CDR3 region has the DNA TGCGCCAGCAGCTTCCGGGACTATATGAGGGAGCAGTACTTC. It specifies CASSFRDYMREQYF.